This T cell receptor (beta chain) is drawn from a study of human thymus T cells. Study-wide results and caveats: The authors found apparently biased V and J gene usage in thymic and blood repertoires.

Serving as donors were healthy Finnish infants, each of whom was having open corrective surgery for congenital heart defects. An approximately 0.45-1 mL peripheral blood aliquot was taken intraoperatively from four of eight donors. The assay was immunoSEQ multiplex PCR, and TCRdb's table has in-frame clones only and misses some. The table has tens of thousands of clones, roughly 94% seen once. As regards this clone: Its antigen is unknown.

The germline V gene has CDR1 SGHVS and CDR2 FNYEAQ. The CDR3 loop spans 15 amino acids. V gave up 6 bases and J gave up 8 bases; unmatched junction bases: 12. The receptor was derived from a boy under two years old with a congenital heart defect but otherwise immunologically healthy. This chain connects TRBV7-6 to TRBJ2-3, with 9 nucleotides matching TRBD2. Sequencing was carried out using blood. CDR3 sequence (DNA): TGTGCCAGCAGTCCCCTAGCGGGGCGACCGGGTACGCAGTATTTT. It yields the protein CASSPLAGRPGTQYF.